Following are 17 T cell receptor beta chains from one sample sequenced in a study of blood T cells in healthy people across ages. PCR was performed a second time for 7 to 11 cycles using a sample-barcoded 5' primer and a J-beta primer mix. TCRdb recomputed calls from the 5' RACE reads with MiXCR, one row per CDR3 protein. The sample includes 850,000 to 950,000 distinct CDR3 sequences, 29% seen only once; the top ten take roughly 17%. The sequenced sample consisted of blood. Source of these receptors: a woman older than 75 in good health.

This clonotype was counted between two and nine times. This chain connects TRBV5-6 to TRBJ2-5, with D perhaps matching TRBD1 or TRBD2 (5 bases each). CDR3 size: 14 residues. Germline V gives CDR1 SGHDT, CDR2 YYEEEE. Trimming left V 1 base short and J 5 bases short, with 12 bases between. CDR3: CASSLSRGLETQYF. CDR3 nucleotides: TGTGCCAGCAGCTTGTCGAGGGGCTTGGAGACCCAGTACTTC.

The chain is built from TRBV27 and TRBJ1-2; D unresolved. The CDR3 totals 13 residues. Germline-derived CDR1 and CDR2 are MNHEY and SMNVEV (reference sequence). Between the trimmed V and J ends, which lost 8 bases and 0 bases, there was a span of 10 bases. Here the CDR3 DNA reads TGTGCCAGCGGGAGGACGTCTAACTATGGCTACACCTTC. Amino acid sequence: CASGRTSNYGYTF.

This sequence joins TRBV6-5 and TRBJ2-5; tentatively, D is TRBD1 (5 bases). Germline assignment: CDR1 MNHEY and CDR2 SVGAGI. This CDR3 comprises 14 residues. V lost 2 bases and J lost 1, with 8 bases in between. CDR3 amino acids: CASSYGAAQETQYF. In DNA, the CDR3 is TGTGCCAGCAGTTACGGGGCGGCCCAAGAGACCCAGTACTTC.

This chain uses TRBV30 with TRBJ1-6; 9 bases fit TRBD1. Looked up from germline, CDR1 is GTSNPN and CDR2 is SVGIG (reference sequence). Trimming removed 8 bases from V and 5 bases from J; junction bases left unmatched: 4. CDR3 length: 13 amino acids. CDR3 nucleotides: TGTGCCCGTCGGACAGGGGATAATTCACCCCTCCACTTT. It translates to CARRTGDNSPLHF.

As concerns this clonotype: A single base separates this from a much larger clone, so it may be a read error. This chain links TRBV28 with TRBJ2-5, with unresolved D. Per the germline V gene, CDR1 is MDHEN and CDR2 is SYDVKM. CDR3 length equals 14 residues. With 6 bases removed from V and 11 bases from J, the gap between germline ends came to 22 bases. In DNA, the CDR3 is TGTGCCAGCAGCCCTCGGCCGACCTTTAATGAGCAGTACTTC. Encoded protein: CASSPRPTFNEQYF.

This clonotype was counted ten times or more. The rearrangement joins TRBV7-2 to TRBJ2-5; 11 positions match TRBD1. J gave up 5 bases and V 3 bases, and 2 bases lay outside the gene matches. The CDR3 has 14 residues. Looked up from germline, CDR1 is SGHTA and CDR2 is FQGNSA. DNA for the CDR3: TGTGCCAGCAGCTTCCGGACAGGGGGCGAGACCCAGTACTTC. The encoded protein is CASSFRTGGETQYF.

This clonotype was detected ten times or more. The rearrangement uses TRBV28 and TRBJ2-1, with TRBD2 identical over 10 bases. From germline, CDR1 is MDHEN and CDR2 SYDVKM. The CDR3 covers 16 residues. The ends lost 4 bases at V and 1 base at J; junction bases unmatched: 4. CDR3 residues: CASSSASGGSYNEQFF. The CDR3 DNA follows: TGTGCCAGCAGTTCCGCTAGCGGGGGTTCCTACAATGAGCAGTTCTTC.

Comment on this clonotype: A much larger clonotype is one base distant, so this may be a read error. V gene TRBV7-8 combines with J gene TRBJ2-1; D possibly uses TRBD1 or TRBD2 (5 bases each). This CDR3 has 13 residues. The V gene's germline CDR1 is SGHVS and CDR2 FQNEAQ. V lost 7 bases, J lost 5 bases, and 12 bases lay in between. The CDR3 reads CASTIGENNEQFF. The CDR3 nucleotides read TGTGCCAGCACCATAGGGGAGAACAATGAGCAGTTCTTC.

The chain is built from TRBV29-1 and TRBJ2-3, with D hard to call. Germline CDR1 SQVTM, CDR2 ANQGSEA. Deletions cut 0 bases from V and 3 bases from J, with 19 bases between. CDR3 size: 17 residues. The CDR3 region is CSVEDLDVRQTTDTQYF. As DNA, the CDR3 is TGCAGCGTTGAAGATCTAGACGTTCGCCAAACGACAGATACGCAGTATTTT.

The chain carries TRBV7-3 and TRBJ2-7; D is possibly TRBD1 (5 bases). This CDR3 spans 14 amino acids. Germline CDR1 and CDR2: SGHTA and FQGTGA. Trimming took off 5 bases at V and 1 base at J, with 12 bases between the two ends. In DNA form, the CDR3 reads TGTGCCAGCAGCCCTTGGGGCGGTTCCTACGAGCAGTACTTC. Translated, it gives CASSPWGGSYEQYF.

In its sample, this clonotype was seen many times. The V call is TRBV7-9, the J call TRBJ1-2, with 10 bases fitting TRBD1. This CDR3 has 16 amino acids. Trimming cost V 4 bases and J 3 bases; bases outside gene matches: 8. Germline loops: CDR1 SEHNR, CDR2 FQNEAQ (reference sequence). CDR3: CASSSGQGVGDYGYTF. The CDR3 DNA sequence: TGTGCCAGCAGCTCCGGACAGGGGGTTGGGGACTATGGCTACACCTTC.

V usage is TRBV20-1 and J usage is TRBJ2-3; tentatively, D is TRBD2 (6 bases). Germline CDR1 DFQATT, CDR2 SNEGSKA (reference sequence). The CDR3 loop spans 15 amino acids. V was clipped by 3 bases and J by 0 bases, with 13 bases between them. CDR3 protein: CSASLAGQSTDTQYF. For the CDR3, the DNA is TGCAGTGCTAGTCTGGCGGGGCAGAGCACAGATACGCAGTATTTT.

V and J are TRBV18 and TRBJ2-5, with 8 bases matching TRBD1. The J call may not be correct, given that the DNA end is closer to TRBJ2-7. Germline V gene sequence: CDR1 KGHSH, CDR2 LQKENI. The CDR3 runs 13 residues. The CDR3 nucleotides read TGTGCCAGCTCACCACTTGACAGGGGCGAGCAGTACTTC. As protein: CASSPLDRGEQYF.

This clonotype was observed at least ten times. The rearrangement links TRBV12-3 or TRBV12-4 to TRBJ1-5; 7 bases map to TRBD1. The CDR3 has 15 amino acids. J was trimmed by 7 bases and V by 2 bases; bases with no gene match: 8. The CDR3 sequence: CASSLSQGMGQPQHF. CDR3 nucleotide sequence: TGTGCCAGCAGTTTATCACAGGGGATGGGACAGCCCCAGCATTTT.

This sequence joins TRBV29-1 and TRBJ1-1; possible D gene TRBD1, 5 bases. The CDR3 spans 13 residues. V lost 7 bases and J lost 6, with 18 bases in between. Germline assignment: CDR1 SQVTM and CDR2 ANQGSEA. In DNA, the CDR3 is TGCAGCGCTGAGCGGGGGAATAAGGCTGAAGCTTTCTTT. Its protein is CSAERGNKAEAFF.

This clonotype has ten or more counts. V is TRBV20-1 and J is TRBJ2-5; 11 bases line up with TRBD1. J gave up 4 bases and V 6 bases, and 10 bases lay outside the gene matches. The CDR3 runs to 15 residues. Germline values: CDR1 DFQATT, CDR2 SNEGSKA (reference sequence). The CDR3 is CSAATLDRGRETQYF. CDR3 in DNA: TGCAGTGCCGCAACGCTGGACAGGGGGCGAGAGACCCAGTACTTC.

This clonotype was found many times. This chain joins TRBV5-5 and TRBJ2-7; TRBD2 might be the D (7 bases). The CDR3 extends over 15 amino acids. Germline V CDR1 and CDR2: SGHKS, YYEKEE (reference sequence). Trimming stripped 5 bases from V and 6 bases from J, with 21 bases between. The CDR3 reads CASRSTVGGPLEQYF. The CDR3 DNA sequence: TGTGCCAGCAGGTCTACTGTGGGGGGGCCTCTCGAGCAGTACTTC.